This T cell receptor beta chain was sequenced in a study of blood T cell repertoires in COVID-19. In the study overall: COVID-19 samples collected from the United States, Italy and Spain covered acute and convalescent phases. T cells, B-cell-depleted T cells, or PBMCs provided the cDNA or gDNA that served as material.

The V end was cut by 2 bases, the J end by 7 bases, with 13 bases between. Germline V gene sequence: CDR1 SGHTA, CDR2 FQGTGA. The CDR3 has 14 residues. As handled by the study authors: By means of reference gene primer amplification, nucleated cell counts were estimated. Measured with immunoSEQ multiplex PCR; TCRdb has only the in-frame clones, and not every one. V, J and clone size are taken as reported in that table, and D and trimming were inferred from the DNA itself. The repertoire consists of about 100,000 clones, with about four fifths occurring once and the leading ten covering 18%. The source of this sequence is a woman of 80 years or more with active or convalescent COVID-19. The genes are TRBV7-3 and TRBJ2-3, with D possibly being TRBD2 (5 bases). The sequenced sample was peripheral blood. The CDR3 DNA reads TGTGCCAGCAGCTTAGGTGGGAGCGTTAATACGCAGTATTTT. Protein: CASSLGGSVNTQYF.